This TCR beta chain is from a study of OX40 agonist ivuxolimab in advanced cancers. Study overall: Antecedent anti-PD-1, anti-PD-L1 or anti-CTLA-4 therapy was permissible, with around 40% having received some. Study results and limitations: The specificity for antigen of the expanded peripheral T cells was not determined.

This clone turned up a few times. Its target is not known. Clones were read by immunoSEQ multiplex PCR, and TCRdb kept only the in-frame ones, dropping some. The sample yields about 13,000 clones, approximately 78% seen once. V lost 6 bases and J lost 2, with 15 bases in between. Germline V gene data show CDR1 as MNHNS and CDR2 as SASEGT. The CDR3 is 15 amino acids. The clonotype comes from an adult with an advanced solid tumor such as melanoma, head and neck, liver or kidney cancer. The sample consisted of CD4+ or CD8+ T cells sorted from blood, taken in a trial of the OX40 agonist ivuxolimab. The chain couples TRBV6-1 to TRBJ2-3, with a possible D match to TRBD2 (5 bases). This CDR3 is CASSEGASITDTQYF. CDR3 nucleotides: TGTGCCAGCAGCGAGGGTGCCTCGATCACAGATACGCAGTATTTT.